Included here is one T cell receptor (beta chain) sequence, with context. Antigen: not known. These data are taken from a study of cytomegalovirus exposure and HLA in healthy donors. Study summary: Of 300 to 500 genotyped donors, roughly 81% grouped in the Caucasian-associated ancestry cluster. Study-level results: TCR association rates varied by HLA locus in a later analysis, with DRB1 highest and HLA-C lowest. In a later analysis, productive TCRs from donors in an Asian-associated ancestry cluster reportedly carried fewer N-insertions than the cohort mean. In an earlier analysis, about 87% or about 30%: the productive usage of most TCR beta V segments.

Both 60 Vbeta primers and 13 Jbeta primers went into the PCR. The assay was immunoSEQ multiplex PCR, and TCRdb's table has in-frame clones only and misses some. In the table there are about 150,000 clones, 70% to 80% of which are singletons. This clonotype was sampled from a woman in her 30s in good health and CMV-seropositive. The sequencing sample was made of PBMCs.

The CDR3: CASSYAGVQQYF. DNA for the CDR3: TGTGCCAGCAGTTACGCAGGGGTGCAGCAGTACTTC. The rearrangement links TRBV6-6 to TRBJ2-7; TRBD1 might be the D (6 bases). The CDR3 spans 12 residues. Germline-derived CDR1 and CDR2 are MNHNY and SVGAGI (reference sequence). Trimming stripped 2 bases from V and 8 bases from J, with 10 bases between.